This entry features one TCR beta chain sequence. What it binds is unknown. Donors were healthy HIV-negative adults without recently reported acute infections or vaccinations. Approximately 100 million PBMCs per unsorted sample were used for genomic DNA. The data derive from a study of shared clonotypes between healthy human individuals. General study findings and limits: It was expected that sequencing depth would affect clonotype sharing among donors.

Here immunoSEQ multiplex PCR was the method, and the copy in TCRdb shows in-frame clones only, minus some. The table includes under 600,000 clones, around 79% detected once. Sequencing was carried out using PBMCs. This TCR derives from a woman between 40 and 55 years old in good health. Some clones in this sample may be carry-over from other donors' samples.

CDR3 protein: CASSLKQLKTYNEQFF. CDR3 DNA: TGTGCCAGCAGTTTGAAGCAGCTTAAGACATACAATGAGCAGTTCTTC. This chain joins TRBV28 and TRBJ2-1; D remains unclear. Germline assignment: CDR1 MDHEN and CDR2 SYDVKM. There are 16 residues in the CDR3. The V end was cut by 3 bases, the J end by 4 bases, with 16 bases between.